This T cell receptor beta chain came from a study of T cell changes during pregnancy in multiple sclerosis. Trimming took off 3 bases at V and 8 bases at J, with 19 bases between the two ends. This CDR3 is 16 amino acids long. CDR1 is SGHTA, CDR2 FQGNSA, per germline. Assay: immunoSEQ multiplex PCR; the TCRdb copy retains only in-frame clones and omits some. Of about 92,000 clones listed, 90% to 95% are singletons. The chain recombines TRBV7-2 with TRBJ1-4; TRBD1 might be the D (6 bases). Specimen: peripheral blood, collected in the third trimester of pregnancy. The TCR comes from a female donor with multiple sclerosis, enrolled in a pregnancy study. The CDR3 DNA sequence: TGTGCCAGCAGCTTGGCCCCGGACAGCCGAGGCGAAAAACTGTTTTTT. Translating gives CASSLAPDSRGEKLFF.